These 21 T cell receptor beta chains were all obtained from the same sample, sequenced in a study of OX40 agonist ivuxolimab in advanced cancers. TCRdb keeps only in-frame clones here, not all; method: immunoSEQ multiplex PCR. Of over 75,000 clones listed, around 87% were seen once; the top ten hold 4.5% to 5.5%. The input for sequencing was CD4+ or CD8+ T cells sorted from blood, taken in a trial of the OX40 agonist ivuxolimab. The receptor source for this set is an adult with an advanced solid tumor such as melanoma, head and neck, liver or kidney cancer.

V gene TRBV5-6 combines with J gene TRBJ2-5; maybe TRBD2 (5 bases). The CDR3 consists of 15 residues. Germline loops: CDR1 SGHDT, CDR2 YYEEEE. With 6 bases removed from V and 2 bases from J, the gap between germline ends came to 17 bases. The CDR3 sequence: CASTKLIALQETQYF. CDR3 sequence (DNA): TGTGCCAGCACCAAGTTGATAGCGCTTCAAGAGACCCAGTACTTC.

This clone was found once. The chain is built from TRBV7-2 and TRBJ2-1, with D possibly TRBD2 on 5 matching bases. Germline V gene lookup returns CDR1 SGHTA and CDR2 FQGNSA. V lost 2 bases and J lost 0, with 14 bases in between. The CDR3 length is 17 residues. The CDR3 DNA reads TGTGCCAGCAGCTTAATGGGCGGGCTCAGCTCCTACAATGAGCAGTTCTTC. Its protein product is CASSLMGGLSSYNEQFF.

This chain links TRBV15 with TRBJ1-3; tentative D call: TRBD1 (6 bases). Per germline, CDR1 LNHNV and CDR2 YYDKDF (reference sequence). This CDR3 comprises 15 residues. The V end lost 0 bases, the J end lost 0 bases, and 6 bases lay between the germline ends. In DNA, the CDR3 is TGTGCCACCAGCAGAGACAGGGGCTCTGGAAACACCATATATTTT. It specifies CATSRDRGSGNTIYF.

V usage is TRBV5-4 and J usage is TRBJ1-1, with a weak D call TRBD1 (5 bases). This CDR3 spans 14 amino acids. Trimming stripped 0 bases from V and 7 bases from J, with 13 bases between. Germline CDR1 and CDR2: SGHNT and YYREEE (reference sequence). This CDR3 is CASSLVGGGLEAFF. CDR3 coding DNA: TGTGCCAGCAGCTTGGTTGGGGGGGGACTTGAAGCTTTCTTT.

The CDR3 here is CASSRAGGNGYTF. The CDR3 DNA is TGTGCCAGCAGTCGGGCAGGGGGGAATGGCTACACCTTC. The chain couples TRBV6-1 to TRBJ1-2; 7 positions match TRBD1. CDR3 length: 13 amino acids. With 5 bases clipped from V and 6 bases from J, the junction kept 6 bases outside the gene matches. Germline V gene sequence: CDR1 MNHNS, CDR2 SASEGT.

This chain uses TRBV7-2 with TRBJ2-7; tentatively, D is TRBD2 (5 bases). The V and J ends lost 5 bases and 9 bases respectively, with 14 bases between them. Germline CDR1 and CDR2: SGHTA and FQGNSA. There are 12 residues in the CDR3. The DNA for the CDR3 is TGTGCCAGCAGCCCGAGGCGGGTGTGGCAGTACTTC. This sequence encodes CASSPRRVWQYF. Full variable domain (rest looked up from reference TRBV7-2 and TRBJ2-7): GAGVSQSPSNKVTEKGKDVELRCDPISGHTALYWYRQSLGQGLEFLIYFQGNSAPDKSGLPSDRFSAERTGGSVSTLTIQRTQQEDSAVYLCASSPRRVWQYFGPGTRLTVT.

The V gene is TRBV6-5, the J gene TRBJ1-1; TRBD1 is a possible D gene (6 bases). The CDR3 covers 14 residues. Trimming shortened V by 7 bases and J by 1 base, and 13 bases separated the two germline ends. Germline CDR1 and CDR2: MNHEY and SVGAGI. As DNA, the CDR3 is TGTGCCAGCAAACACAGGGCGGGGAACACTGAAGCTTTCTTT. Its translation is CASKHRAGNTEAFF.

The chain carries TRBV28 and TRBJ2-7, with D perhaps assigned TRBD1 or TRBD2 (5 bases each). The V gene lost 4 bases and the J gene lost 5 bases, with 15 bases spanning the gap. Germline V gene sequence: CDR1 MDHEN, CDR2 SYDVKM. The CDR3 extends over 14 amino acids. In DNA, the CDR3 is TGTGCCAGCAGTTCCCAGGGAGTTTTCCACGAGCAGTACTTC. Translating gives CASSSQGVFHEQYF.

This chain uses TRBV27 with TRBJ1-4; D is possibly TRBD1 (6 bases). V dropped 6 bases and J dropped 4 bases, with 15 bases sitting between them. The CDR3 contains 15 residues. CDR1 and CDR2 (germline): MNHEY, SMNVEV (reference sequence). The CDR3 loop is CASSQLDSYNEKLFF. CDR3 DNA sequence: TGTGCCAGCAGCCAATTGGACAGCTATAATGAAAAACTGTTTTTT.

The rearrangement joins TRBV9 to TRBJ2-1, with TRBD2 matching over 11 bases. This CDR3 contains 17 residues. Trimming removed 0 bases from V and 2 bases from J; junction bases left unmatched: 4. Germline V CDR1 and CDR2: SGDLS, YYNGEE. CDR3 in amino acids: CASSVEGLAAPYNEQFF. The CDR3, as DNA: TGTGCCAGCAGCGTAGAGGGACTAGCGGCCCCCTACAATGAGCAGTTCTTC. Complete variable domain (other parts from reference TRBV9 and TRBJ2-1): DSGVTQTPKHLITATGQRVTLRCSPRSGDLSVYWYQQSLDQGLQFLIQYYNGEERAKGNILERFSAQQFPDLHSELNLSSLELGDSALYFCASSVEGLAAPYNEQFFGPGTRLTVL.

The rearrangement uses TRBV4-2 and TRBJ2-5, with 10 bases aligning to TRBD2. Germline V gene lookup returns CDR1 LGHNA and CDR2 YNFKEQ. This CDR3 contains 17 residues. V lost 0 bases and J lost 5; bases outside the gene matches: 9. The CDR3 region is CASSQDNLAGVGETQYF. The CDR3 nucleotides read TGTGCCAGCAGCCAAGATAATCTAGCGGGAGTCGGGGAGACCCAGTACTTC.

CDR3 nucleotides: TGTGCCAGCAGGAACAGGGGGTTTAGTTCACCCCTCCACTTT. Encoded protein: CASRNRGFSSPLHF. V is TRBV27 and J is TRBJ1-6; 8 bases match TRBD1. The CDR3 runs 14 residues. Trimming cost V 6 bases and J 9 bases; bases outside gene matches: 7. Germline CDR1 and CDR2: MNHEY and SMNVEV (reference sequence).

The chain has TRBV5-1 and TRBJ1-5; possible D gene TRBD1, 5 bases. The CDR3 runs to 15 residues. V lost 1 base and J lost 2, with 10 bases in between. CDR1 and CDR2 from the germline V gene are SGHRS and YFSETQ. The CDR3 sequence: CASSLLGAGNQPQHF. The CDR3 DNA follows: TGCGCCAGCAGCTTGTTAGGGGCCGGCAATCAGCCCCAGCATTTT.

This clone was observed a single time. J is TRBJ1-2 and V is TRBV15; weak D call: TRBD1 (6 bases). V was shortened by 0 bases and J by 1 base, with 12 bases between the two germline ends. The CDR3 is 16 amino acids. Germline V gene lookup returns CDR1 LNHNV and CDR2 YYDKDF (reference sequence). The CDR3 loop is CATSRETDRSNYGYTF. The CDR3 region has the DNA TGTGCCACCAGCAGAGAAACGGACAGAAGTAACTATGGCTACACCTTC. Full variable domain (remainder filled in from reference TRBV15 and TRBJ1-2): DAMVIQNPRYQVTQFGKPVTLSCSQTLNHNVMYWYQQKSSQAPKLLFHYYDKDFNNEADTPDNFQSRRPNTSFCFLDIRSPGLGDTAMYLCATSRETDRSNYGYTFGSGTRLTVV.

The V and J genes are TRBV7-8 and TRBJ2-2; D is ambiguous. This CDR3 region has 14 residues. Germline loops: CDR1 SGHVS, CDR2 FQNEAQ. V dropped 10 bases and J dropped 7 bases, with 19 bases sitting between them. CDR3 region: CATVGTGVGGELFF. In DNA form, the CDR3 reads TGTGCCACCGTCGGTACTGGGGTCGGCGGGGAGCTGTTTTTT. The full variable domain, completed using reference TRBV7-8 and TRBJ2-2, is GAGVSQSPRYKVAKRGQDVALRCDPISGHVSLFWYQQALGQGPEFLTYFQNEAQLDKSGLPSDRFFAERPEGSVSTLKIQRTQQEDSAVYLCATVGTGVGGELFFGEGSRLTVL.

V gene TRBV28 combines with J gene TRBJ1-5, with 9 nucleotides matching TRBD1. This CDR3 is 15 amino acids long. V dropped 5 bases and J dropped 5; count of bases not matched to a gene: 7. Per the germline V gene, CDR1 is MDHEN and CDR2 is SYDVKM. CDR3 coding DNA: TGTGCCAGCAGTCGGACAGGGGCCCTATATCAGCCCCAGCATTTT. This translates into CASSRTGALYQPQHF.

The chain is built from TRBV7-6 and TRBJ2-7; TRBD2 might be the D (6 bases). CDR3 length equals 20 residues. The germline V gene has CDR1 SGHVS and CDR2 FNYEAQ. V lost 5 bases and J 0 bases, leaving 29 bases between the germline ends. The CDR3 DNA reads TGTGCCAGCAGCCCGTCGTGGGGCGCAATAAGGACTACCATCTCCTACGAGCAGTACTTC. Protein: CASSPSWGAIRTTISYEQYF.

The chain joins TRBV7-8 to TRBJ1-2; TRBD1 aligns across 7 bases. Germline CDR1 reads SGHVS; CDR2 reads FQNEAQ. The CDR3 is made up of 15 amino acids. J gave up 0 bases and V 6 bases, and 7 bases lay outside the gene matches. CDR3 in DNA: TGTGCCAGCAGAGGCGGGACAGCAGCTAACTATGGCTACACCTTC. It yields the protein CASRGGTAANYGYTF.

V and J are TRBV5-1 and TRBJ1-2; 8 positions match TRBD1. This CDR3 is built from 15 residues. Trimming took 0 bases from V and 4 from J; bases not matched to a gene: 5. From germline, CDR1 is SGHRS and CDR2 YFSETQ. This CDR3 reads CASSLVAGGGYGYTF. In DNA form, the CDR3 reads TGCGCCAGCAGCTTGGTCGCAGGGGGCGGCTATGGCTACACCTTC.

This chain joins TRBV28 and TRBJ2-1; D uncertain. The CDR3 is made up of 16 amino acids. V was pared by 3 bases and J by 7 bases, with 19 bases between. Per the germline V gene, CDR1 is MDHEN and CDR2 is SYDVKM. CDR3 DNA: TGTGCCAGCAGTTTCAGTTGGGAAATCGGAACGAATGAGCAGTTCTTC. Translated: CASSFSWEIGTNEQFF. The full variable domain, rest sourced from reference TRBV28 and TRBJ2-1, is DVKVTQSSRYLVKRTGEKVFLECVQDMDHENMFWYRQDPGLGLRLIYFSYDVKMKEKGDIPEGYSVSREKKERFSLILESASTNQTSMYLCASSFSWEIGTNEQFFGPGTRLTVL.

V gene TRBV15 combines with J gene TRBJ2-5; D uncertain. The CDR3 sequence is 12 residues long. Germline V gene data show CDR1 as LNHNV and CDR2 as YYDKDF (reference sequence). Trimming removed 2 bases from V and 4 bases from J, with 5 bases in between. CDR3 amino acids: CATSRPPETQYF. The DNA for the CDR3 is TGTGCCACCAGCAGACCCCCAGAGACCCAGTACTTC.